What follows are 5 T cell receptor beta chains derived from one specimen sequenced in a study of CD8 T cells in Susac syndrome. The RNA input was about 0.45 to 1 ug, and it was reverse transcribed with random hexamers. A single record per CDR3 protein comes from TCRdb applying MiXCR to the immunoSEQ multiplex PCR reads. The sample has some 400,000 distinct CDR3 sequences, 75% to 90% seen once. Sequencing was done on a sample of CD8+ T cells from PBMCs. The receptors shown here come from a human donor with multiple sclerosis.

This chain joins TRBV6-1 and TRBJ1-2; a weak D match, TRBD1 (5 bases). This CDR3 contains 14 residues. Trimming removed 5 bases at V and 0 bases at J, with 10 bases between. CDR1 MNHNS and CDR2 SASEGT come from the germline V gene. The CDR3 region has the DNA TGTGCCAGCAGTCCCGGGGGAGCTAACTATGGCTACACCTTC. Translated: CASSPGGANYGYTF.

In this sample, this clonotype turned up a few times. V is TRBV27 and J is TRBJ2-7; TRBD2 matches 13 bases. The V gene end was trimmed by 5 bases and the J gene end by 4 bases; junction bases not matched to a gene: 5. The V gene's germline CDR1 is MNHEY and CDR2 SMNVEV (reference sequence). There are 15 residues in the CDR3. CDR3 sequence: CASSPRTSGGYEQYF. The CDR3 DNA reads TGTGCCAGCAGTCCCCGGACTAGCGGGGGATACGAGCAGTACTTC.

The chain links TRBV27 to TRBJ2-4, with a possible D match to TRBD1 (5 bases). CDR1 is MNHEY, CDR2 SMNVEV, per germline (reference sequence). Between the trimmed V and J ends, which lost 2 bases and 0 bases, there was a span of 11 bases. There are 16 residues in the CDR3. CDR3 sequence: CASSLGASLAKNIQYF. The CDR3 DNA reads TGTGCCAGCAGTTTAGGGGCCTCACTAGCCAAAAACATTCAGTACTTC.

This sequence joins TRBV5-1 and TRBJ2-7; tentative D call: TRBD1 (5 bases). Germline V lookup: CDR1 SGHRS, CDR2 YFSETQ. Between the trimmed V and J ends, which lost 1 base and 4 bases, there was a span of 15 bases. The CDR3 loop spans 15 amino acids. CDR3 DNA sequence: TGCGCCAGCAGCTTGTTCACAGGACCCGGGTACGAGCAGTACTTC. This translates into CASSLFTGPGYEQYF.

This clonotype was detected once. The CDR3 DNA reads as TGTGCCTGGAGTCTCGGGGCCACCTATGGCTACACCTTC. This translates into CAWSLGATYGYTF. The chain recombines TRBV30 with TRBJ1-2, with a tentative D call TRBD1 (5 bases). V lost 2 bases to trimming and J lost 4 bases, with 11 bases between them. The CDR3 spans 13 residues. CDR1 is GTSNPN and CDR2 is SVGIG in the germline V gene (reference sequence).